The clone carrying this T cell receptor beta chain has a single count. TCRdb's copy holds only in-frame clones and misses some; the assay was immunoSEQ multiplex PCR. The data show around 270,000 clones, about 87% seen once. These data come from a study of blood T cell repertoires in COVID-19. All exposed participants met a person with COVID-19 within 2 weeks before entering the study. This CDR3 contains 13 residues. Germline V gene lookup returns CDR1 LGHDT and CDR2 YNNKEL (reference sequence). Trimming stripped 4 bases from V and 4 bases from J, with 10 bases between. The chain employs TRBV3-1 (or the pseudogene TRBV3-2) and TRBJ1-1; tentative D call: TRBD1 (6 bases). Sequencing used PBMCs or T cells enriched from blood (not recorded which). The sequence was collected from a woman aged 40 to 50 who had been exposed to COVID-19. Written as DNA, the CDR3 is TGTGCCAGCAGCCCCGAACAGGGCACTGAAGCTTTCTTT. This codes for CASSPEQGTEAFF.